A single sample is the source of the 16 T cell receptor beta chains below, sequenced in a study of blood T cell repertoires in COVID-19. Clones were sequenced by immunoSEQ multiplex PCR, and TCRdb holds only the in-frame ones, with some missing. The sample comprises around 300,000 clones, 75% to 90% of which are singletons, and 2% to 2.5% rests with the top ten. The sequenced material came from peripheral blood. These receptors were taken from a man aged 45-60 years with acute or convalescent COVID-19.

V and J are TRBV5-4 and TRBJ2-1; TRBD1 matches 10 bases. Per germline, CDR1 SGHNT and CDR2 YYREEE (reference sequence). This CDR3 has 16 amino acids. The junction had 11 bases not matched to a gene; V was cut back by 6 bases and J by 5 bases. Here the CDR3 reads CASNPTPDRGNNEQFF. The CDR3 region has the DNA TGTGCCAGCAACCCCACCCCGGACAGGGGGAACAATGAGCAGTTCTTC.

The sample holds one count of this clone. This chain connects TRBV6-6 to TRBJ2-7, with a weak D call TRBD1 (6 bases). CDR3 size: 15 residues. Germline values: CDR1 MNHNY, CDR2 SVGAGI (reference sequence). V was pared by 7 bases and J by 7 bases, with 23 bases between. Here the CDR3 reads CASTDTTTGVGEQYF. CDR3 DNA: TGTGCCAGCACCGACACGACGACAGGAGTTGGTGAGCAGTACTTC.

The V gene is TRBV6-5, the J gene TRBJ1-1; 7 bases line up with TRBD1. The ends lost 10 bases at V and 0 bases at J; junction bases unmatched: 5. Germline CDR1 is MNHEY and CDR2 is SVGAGI. CDR3 size: 13 residues. DNA for the CDR3: TGTGCCAACTCACAGGGGATGAACACTGAAGCTTTCTTT. Its protein is CANSQGMNTEAFF.

Remarks on this clone: Other DNA sequences in this specimen translate into the identical CDR3. This chain connects TRBV7-9 to TRBJ2-7; D gene unclear. Trimming took off 3 bases at V and 4 bases at J, with 10 bases between the two ends. The CDR3 consists of 13 residues. In germline, CDR1 is SEHNR, CDR2 FQNEAQ (reference sequence). CDR3 DNA: TGTGCCAGCAGCTTTGGCGGTCGTTACGAGCAGTACTTC. Its protein product is CASSFGGRYEQYF.

The chain combines TRBV10-2 with TRBJ2-5; TRBD1 agrees at 10 bases. CDR3 length equals 17 residues. With V trimmed by 6 bases and J by 1 base, 11 bases remained unmatched. Germline CDR1 is WSHSY and CDR2 is SAAADI. CDR3 nucleotide sequence: TGCGCCAGCAGCCCGAGGGTTGGGACAGGGGTCCAAGAGACCCAGTACTTC. It encodes CASSPRVGTGVQETQYF.

This chain connects TRBV12-3 or TRBV12-4 to TRBJ1-5; no firm D call. The CDR3 length is 11 residues. Between the trimmed V and J ends, which lost 1 base and 11 bases, there was a span of 6 bases. CDR3 in DNA: TGTGCCAGCAGTTTAGGGGAGGCCCAGCATTTT. Its protein is CASSLGEAQHF.

This chain joins TRBV7-9 and TRBJ1-1; TRBD1 is a possible D gene (6 bases). V was shortened by 5 bases and J by 1 base, with 8 bases between the two germline ends. In germline, CDR1 is SEHNR, CDR2 FQNEAQ (reference sequence). This CDR3 comprises 13 residues. In DNA, the CDR3 is TGTGCCAGCAGCACACAGGGGAACACTGAAGCTTTCTTT. The encoded protein is CASSTQGNTEAFF.

The chain employs TRBV9 and TRBJ1-2; maybe TRBD1 (5 bases). The ends were cut back, 4 bases at V and 4 bases at J, with 14 bases in the middle. Per the germline V gene, CDR1 is SGDLS and CDR2 is YYNGEE. The CDR3 is made up of 14 amino acids. CDR3 in amino acids: CASSPGGDFYGYTF. For the CDR3, the DNA is TGTGCCAGCAGCCCCGGGGGAGATTTCTATGGCTACACCTTC.

The CDR3 region has the DNA TGTGCCAGCAGTGAGGGAAGGTCCAGCGGGGGCCCCACAGATACGCAGTATTTT. This gives the protein CASSEGRSSGGPTDTQYF. The chain combines TRBV6-4 with TRBJ2-3; 8 bases match TRBD2. The CDR3 length is 18 residues. J gave up 2 bases and V 3 bases, and 13 bases lay outside the gene matches. Germline lookup yields CDR1 MRHNA and CDR2 SNTAGT.

The chain uses TRBV2 and TRBJ1-1; 9 nucleotides align to TRBD1. The germline V gene has CDR1 SNHLY and CDR2 FYNNEI. After removal of 1 base from V and 1 base from J, the junction contained 1 base not matched to a gene. This CDR3 has 15 residues. In nucleotides, the CDR3 is TGTGCCAGCAGTGAAGAGGGACAGGGGAACACTGAAGCTTTCTTT. Its translation is CASSEEGQGNTEAFF.

V gene TRBV3-1 (or the pseudogene TRBV3-2) combines with J gene TRBJ1-5; 7 positions agree with TRBD1. The CDR3 contains 20 residues. Looked up from germline, CDR1 is LGHDT and CDR2 is YNNKEL (reference sequence). V was clipped by 4 bases and J by 0 bases; unmatched bases: 18. The DNA for the CDR3 is TGTGCCAGCAGCCCACCGGGACAGCATTTCTCTTACGATAGCAATCAGCCCCAGCATTTT. The encoded protein is CASSPPGQHFSYDSNQPQHF.

The CDR3 nucleotides are TGTGCCAGCTCACCCCCCGACAGGAGTAAAATCGGGGAGCTGTTTTTT. It yields the protein CASSPPDRSKIGELFF. The chain has TRBV18 and TRBJ2-2, with a possible D match to TRBD1 (6 bases). Germline-derived CDR1 and CDR2 are KGHSH and LQKENI. V lost 3 bases and J 7 bases, leaving 18 bases between the germline ends. CDR3 length: 16 amino acids.

The chain recombines TRBV18 with TRBJ1-4, with 7 bases fitting TRBD1. Germline trimming cut 4 bases from V and 3 bases from J; bases unmatched to any gene: 2. The CDR3 is 14 residues long. Germline CDR1 is KGHSH and CDR2 is LQKENI. The CDR3 sequence is CASSLGTANEKLFF. CDR3 DNA: TGTGCCAGCTCACTCGGGACAGCTAATGAAAAACTGTTTTTT. Drawing the rest from reference TRBV18 and TRBJ1-4, the complete variable domain is NAGVMQNPRHLVRRRGQEARLRCSPMKGHSHVYWYRQLPEEGLKFMVYLQKENIIDESGMPKERFSAEFPKEGPSILRIQQVVRGDSAAYFCASSLGTANEKLFFGSGTQLSVL.

The chain is built from TRBV9 and TRBJ1-4, with TRBD1 matching 7 bases. The germline V gene has CDR1 SGDLS and CDR2 YYNGEE. The CDR3 runs to 15 residues. Trimming at V came to 7 bases and at J to 8 bases, leaving 14 bases not matched to a gene. Here the CDR3 reads CASQRGPYGNEKLFF. The CDR3 coding sequence is TGTGCCAGCCAAAGGGGGCCCTACGGGAACGAAAAACTGTTTTTT.

V usage is TRBV7-6 and J usage is TRBJ1-4; 9 positions match TRBD1. Trimming removed 10 bases from V and 7 bases from J; junction bases left unmatched: 7. Germline V gives CDR1 SGHVS, CDR2 FNYEAQ. This CDR3 spans 13 amino acids. The chain's CDR3 is CAIRGTGTEKLFF. The CDR3 DNA follows: TGTGCCATCAGGGGGACAGGGACTGAAAAACTGTTTTTT.

The rearrangement uses TRBV6-5 and TRBJ1-5, with D unclear. The ends were cut back, 4 bases at V and 1 base at J, with 11 bases in the middle. Germline V gene sequence: CDR1 MNHEY, CDR2 SVGAGI. This CDR3 is 15 amino acids long. CDR3 DNA sequence: TGTGCCAGCAGTTCGGGGTTATCAAGCAATCAGCCCCAGCATTTT. Residues: CASSSGLSSNQPQHF.